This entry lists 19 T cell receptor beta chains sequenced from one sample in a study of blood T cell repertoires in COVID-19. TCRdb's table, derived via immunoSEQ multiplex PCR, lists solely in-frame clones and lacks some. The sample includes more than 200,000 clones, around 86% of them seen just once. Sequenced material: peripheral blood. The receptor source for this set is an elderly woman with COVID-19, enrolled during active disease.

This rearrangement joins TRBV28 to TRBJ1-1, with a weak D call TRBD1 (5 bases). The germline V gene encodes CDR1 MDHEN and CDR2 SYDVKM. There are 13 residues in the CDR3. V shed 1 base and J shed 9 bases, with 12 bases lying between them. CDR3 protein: CASSLYGALKAFF. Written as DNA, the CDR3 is TGTGCCAGCAGTTTATATGGGGCGCTCAAAGCTTTCTTT.

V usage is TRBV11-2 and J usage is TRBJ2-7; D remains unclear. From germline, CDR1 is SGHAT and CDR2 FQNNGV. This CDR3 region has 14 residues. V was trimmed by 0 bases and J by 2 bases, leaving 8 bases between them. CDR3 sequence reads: CASSLDLLAYEQYF. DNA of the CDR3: TGTGCCAGCAGCTTAGATCTGCTAGCCTACGAGCAGTACTTC.

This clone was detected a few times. The CDR3 coding sequence is TGTGCCAGCAGTTACTCATGGACTTGGATGAACACTGAAGCTTTCTTT. Amino acids: CASSYSWTWMNTEAFF. The V gene is TRBV6-5, the J gene TRBJ1-1, with unresolved D. The CDR3 consists of 16 residues. The germline V and J ends were trimmed by 0 bases and 0 bases, with 11 bases remaining between them. Germline CDR1 is MNHEY and CDR2 is SVGAGI.

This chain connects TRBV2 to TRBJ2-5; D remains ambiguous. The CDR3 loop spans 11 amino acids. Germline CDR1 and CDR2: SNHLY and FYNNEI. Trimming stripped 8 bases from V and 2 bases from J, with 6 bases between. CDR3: CASLRQETQYF. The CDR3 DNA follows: TGTGCCAGCCTGAGGCAAGAGACCCAGTACTTC. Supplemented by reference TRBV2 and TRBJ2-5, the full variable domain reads EPEVTQTPSHQVTQMGQEVILRCVPISNHLYFYWYRQILGQKVEFLVSFYNNEISEKSEIFDDQFSVERPDGSNFTLKIRSTKLEDSAMYFCASLRQETQYFGPGTRLLVL.

Here the CDR3 reads CASSLSSAYQETQYF. CDR3 nucleotides: TGTGCCAGCAGCTTATCTAGCGCGTACCAAGAGACCCAGTACTTC. V and J are TRBV7-3 and TRBJ2-5; D is perhaps TRBD2 (6 bases). The V gene's germline CDR1 is SGHTA and CDR2 FQGTGA. The V end was cut by 2 bases, the J end by 0 bases, with 10 bases between. The CDR3 is made up of 15 amino acids.

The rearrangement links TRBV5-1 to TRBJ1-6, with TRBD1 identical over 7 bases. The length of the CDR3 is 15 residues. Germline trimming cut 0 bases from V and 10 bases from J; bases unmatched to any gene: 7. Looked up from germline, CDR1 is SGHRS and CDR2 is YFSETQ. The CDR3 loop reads CASSLGGTEKSPLHF. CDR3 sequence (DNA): TGCGCCAGCAGCTTGGGCGGGACAGAGAAGTCACCCCTCCACTTT. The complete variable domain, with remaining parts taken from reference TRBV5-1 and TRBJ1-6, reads KAGVTQTPRYLIKTRGQQVTLSCSPISGHRSVSWYQQTPGQGLQFLFEYFSETQRNKGNFPGRFSGRQFSNSRSEMNVSTLELGDSALYLCASSLGGTEKSPLHFGNGTRLTVT.

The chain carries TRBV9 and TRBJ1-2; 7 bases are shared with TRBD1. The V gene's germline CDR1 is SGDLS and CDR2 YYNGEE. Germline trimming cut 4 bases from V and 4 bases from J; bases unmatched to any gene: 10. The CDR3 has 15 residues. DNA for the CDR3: TGTGCCAGCAGCCCGGGGACAGTAGAAATCTATGGCTACACCTTC. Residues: CASSPGTVEIYGYTF.

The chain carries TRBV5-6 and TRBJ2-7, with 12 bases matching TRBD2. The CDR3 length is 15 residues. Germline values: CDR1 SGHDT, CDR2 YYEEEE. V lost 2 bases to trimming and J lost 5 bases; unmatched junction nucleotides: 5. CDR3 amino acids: CASSFLAGGPHEQYF. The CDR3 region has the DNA TGTGCCAGCAGCTTCCTAGCGGGAGGGCCCCACGAGCAGTACTTC.

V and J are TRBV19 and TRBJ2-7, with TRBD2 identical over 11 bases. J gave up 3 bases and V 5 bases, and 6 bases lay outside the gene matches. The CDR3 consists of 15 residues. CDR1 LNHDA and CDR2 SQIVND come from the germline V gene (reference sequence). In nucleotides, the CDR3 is TGTGCCAGTAGTTCCCCCACTAGCGGGAGCTACGAGCAGTACTTC. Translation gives CASSSPTSGSYEQYF.

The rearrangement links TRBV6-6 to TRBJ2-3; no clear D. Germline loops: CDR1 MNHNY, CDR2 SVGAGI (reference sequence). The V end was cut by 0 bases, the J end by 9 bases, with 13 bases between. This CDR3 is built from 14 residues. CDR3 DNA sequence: TGTGCCAGCAGTTACTCGCTGGGTGAGGTGACGCAGTATTTT. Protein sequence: CASSYSLGEVTQYF.

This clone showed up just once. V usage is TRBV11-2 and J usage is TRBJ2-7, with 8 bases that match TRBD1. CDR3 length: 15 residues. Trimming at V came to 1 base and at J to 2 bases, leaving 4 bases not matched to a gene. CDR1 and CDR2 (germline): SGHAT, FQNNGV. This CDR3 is CASSLGGTGPYEQYF. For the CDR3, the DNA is TGTGCCAGCAGCTTAGGGGGGACAGGACCCTACGAGCAGTACTTC.

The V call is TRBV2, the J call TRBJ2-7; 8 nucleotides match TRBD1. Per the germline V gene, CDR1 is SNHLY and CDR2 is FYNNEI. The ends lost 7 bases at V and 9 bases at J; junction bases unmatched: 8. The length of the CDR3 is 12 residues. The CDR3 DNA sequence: TGTGCCAGCATCGCAGGGGGCAGTGTGCAGTACTTC. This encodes CASIAGGSVQYF. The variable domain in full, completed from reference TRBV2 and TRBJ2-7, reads EPEVTQTPSHQVTQMGQEVILRCVPISNHLYFYWYRQILGQKVEFLVSFYNNEISEKSEIFDDQFSVERPDGSNFTLKIRSTKLEDSAMYFCASIAGGSVQYFGPGTRLTVT.

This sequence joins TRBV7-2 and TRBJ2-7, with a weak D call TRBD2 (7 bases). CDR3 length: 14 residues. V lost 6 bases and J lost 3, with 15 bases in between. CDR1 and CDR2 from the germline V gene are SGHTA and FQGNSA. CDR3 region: CASRGGLVSYEQYF. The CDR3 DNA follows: TGTGCCAGCAGGGGGGGGCTCGTCAGCTACGAGCAGTACTTC.

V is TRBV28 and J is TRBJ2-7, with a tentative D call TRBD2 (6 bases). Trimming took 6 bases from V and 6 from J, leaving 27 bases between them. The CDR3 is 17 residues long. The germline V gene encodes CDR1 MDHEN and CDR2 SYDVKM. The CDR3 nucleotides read TGTGCCAGCAGCTCAGCCCCCGAGTCGGGACGGGAGCTCGAGCAGTACTTC. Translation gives CASSSAPESGRELEQYF.

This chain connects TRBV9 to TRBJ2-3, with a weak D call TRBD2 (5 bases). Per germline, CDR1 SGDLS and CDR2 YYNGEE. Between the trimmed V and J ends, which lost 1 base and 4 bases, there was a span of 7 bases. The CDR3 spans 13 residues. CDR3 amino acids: CASSVKGADTQYF. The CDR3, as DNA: TGTGCCAGCAGCGTAAAGGGAGCAGATACGCAGTATTTT. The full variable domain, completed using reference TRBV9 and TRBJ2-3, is DSGVTQTPKHLITATGQRVTLRCSPRSGDLSVYWYQQSLDQGLQFLIQYYNGEERAKGNILERFSAQQFPDLHSELNLSSLELGDSALYFCASSVKGADTQYFGPGTRLTVL.

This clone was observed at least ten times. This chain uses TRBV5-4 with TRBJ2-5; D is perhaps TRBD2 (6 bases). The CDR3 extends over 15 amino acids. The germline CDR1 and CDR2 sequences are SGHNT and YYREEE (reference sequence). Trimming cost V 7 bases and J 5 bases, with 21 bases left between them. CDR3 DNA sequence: TGTGCCAGCTCTACAAGACGGGGGATAATGGAGACCCAGTACTTC. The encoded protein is CASSTRRGIMETQYF. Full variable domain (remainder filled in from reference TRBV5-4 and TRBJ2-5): ETGVTQSPTHLIKTRGQQVTLRCSSQSGHNTVSWYQQALGQGPQFIFQYYREEENGRGNFPPRFSGLQFPNYSSELNVNALELDDSALYLCASSTRRGIMETQYFGPGTRLLVL.

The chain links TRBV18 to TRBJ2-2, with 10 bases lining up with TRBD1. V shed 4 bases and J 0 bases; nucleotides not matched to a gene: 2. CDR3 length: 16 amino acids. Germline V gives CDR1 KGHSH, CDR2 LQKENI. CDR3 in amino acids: CASSRQGATNTGELFF. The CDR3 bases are TGTGCCAGCTCACGACAGGGGGCCACGAACACCGGGGAGCTGTTTTTT.

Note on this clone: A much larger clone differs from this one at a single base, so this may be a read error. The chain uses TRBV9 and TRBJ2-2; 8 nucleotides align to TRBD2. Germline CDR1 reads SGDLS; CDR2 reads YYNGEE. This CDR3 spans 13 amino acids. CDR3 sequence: CAGSVSSGLKLFF. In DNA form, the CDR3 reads TGTGCCGGCAGCGTATCTAGCGGGCTAAAGCTGTTTTTT.

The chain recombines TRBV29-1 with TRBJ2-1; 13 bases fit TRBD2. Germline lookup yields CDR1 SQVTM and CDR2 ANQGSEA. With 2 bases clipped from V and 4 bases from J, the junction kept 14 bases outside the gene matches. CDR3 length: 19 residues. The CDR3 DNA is TGCAGCGTTGAACCCGGACTAGCGGGAGAGGGGATTCTATACAATGAGCAGTTCTTC. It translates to CSVEPGLAGEGILYNEQFF.